Included here is one T cell receptor (beta chain) sequence, with context. As yet, its antigen is unknown. The data are from a study of read filtering for tumor transcriptome and immune sequencing. In the study overall: Mean patient age was roughly 72 years, range about 45 to 90; roughly 18 male, 14 female. After DNase treatment, RNA was made into whole-transcriptome libraries.

There are 14 residues in the CDR3. The germline V gene has CDR1 PRHDT and CDR2 FYEKMQ (reference sequence). The library was built from 400 ng RNA with molecular barcoded adaptors for alpha/delta and beta/gamma chains. TCRdb recomputed calls from the reads with MiXCR, one row per CDR3 protein. The table has 40,000 or so distinct CDR3 sequences, about an eighth seen once. General study results and limits: RNA-seq captured clonotypes less deeply and reliably than IR-seq.

The receptor was isolated from a donor at least 40 years old with multiple myeloma. This chain uses TRBV13 with TRBJ2-5; 10 bases are shared with TRBD1. With the DNA end fitting TRBJ2-7 better, the J assignment may be wrong. Material: a population of CD138-negative cells sorted from bone marrow. The CDR3 DNA reads as TGTGCCAGCAGCTTGACAGGGGGCGCGGACGAGCAGTACTTC. This encodes CASSLTGGADEQYF.